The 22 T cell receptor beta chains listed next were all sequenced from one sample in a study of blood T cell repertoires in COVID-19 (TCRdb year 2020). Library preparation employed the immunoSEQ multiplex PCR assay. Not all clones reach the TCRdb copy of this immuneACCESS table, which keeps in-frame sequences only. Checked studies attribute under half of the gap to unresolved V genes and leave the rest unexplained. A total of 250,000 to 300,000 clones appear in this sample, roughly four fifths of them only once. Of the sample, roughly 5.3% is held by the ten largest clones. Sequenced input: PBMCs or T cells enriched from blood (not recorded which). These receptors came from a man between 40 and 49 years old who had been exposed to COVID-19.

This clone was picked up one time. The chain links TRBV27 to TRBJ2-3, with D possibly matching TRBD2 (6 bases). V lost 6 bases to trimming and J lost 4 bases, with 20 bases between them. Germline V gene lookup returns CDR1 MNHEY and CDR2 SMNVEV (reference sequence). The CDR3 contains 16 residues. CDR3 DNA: TGTGCCAGCAGCCCCCTAAGTAGCGGCAACTCAGATACGCAGTATTTT. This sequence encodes CASSPLSSGNSDTQYF.

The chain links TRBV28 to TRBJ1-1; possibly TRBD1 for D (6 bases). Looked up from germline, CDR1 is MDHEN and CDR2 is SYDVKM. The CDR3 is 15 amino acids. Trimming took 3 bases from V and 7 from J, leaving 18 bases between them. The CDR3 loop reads CASSLEDPVRGEAFF. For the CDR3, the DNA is TGTGCCAGCAGTTTGGAAGATCCGGTCAGGGGTGAAGCTTTCTTT.

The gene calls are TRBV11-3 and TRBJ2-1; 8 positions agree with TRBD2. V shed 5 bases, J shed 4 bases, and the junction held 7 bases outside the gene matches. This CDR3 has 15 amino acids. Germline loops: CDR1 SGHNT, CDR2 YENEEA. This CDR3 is CASSRAGVGYNEQFF. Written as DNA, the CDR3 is TGTGCCAGCAGCCGAGCGGGAGTGGGGTACAATGAGCAGTTCTTC.

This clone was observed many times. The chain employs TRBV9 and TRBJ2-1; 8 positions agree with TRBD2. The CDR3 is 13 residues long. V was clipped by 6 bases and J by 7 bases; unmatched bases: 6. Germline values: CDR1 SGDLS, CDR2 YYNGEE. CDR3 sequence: CASKGSGKNEQFF. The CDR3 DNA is TGTGCCAGCAAAGGTAGCGGGAAGAATGAGCAGTTCTTC.

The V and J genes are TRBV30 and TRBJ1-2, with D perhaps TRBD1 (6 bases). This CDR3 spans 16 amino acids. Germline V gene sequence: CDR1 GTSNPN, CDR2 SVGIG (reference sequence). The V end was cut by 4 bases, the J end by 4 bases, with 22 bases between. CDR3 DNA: TGTGCCTGGACCGAGGGGACAAGGCCCCCCATCTATGGCTACACCTTC. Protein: CAWTEGTRPPIYGYTF.

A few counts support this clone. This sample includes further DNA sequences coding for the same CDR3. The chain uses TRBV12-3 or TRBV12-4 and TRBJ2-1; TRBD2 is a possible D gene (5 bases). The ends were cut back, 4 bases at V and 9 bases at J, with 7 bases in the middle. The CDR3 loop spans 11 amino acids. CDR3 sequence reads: CASSWGVEQFF. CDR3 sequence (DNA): TGTGCCAGCAGTTGGGGAGTTGAGCAGTTCTTC.

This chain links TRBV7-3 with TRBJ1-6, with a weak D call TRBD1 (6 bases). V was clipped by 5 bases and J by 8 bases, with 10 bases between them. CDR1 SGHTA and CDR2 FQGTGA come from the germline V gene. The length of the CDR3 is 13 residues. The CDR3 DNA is TGTGCCAGCAGCGGGGACACCCATTCACCCCTCCACTTT. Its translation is CASSGDTHSPLHF.

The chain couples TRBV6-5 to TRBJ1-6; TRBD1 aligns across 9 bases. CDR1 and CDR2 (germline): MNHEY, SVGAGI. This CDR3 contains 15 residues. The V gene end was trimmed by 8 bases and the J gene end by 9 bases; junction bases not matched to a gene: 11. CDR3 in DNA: TGTGCCAGCCTTTTTCAACAGGGGGCTTCTTCACCCCTCCACTTT. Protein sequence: CASLFQQGASSPLHF.

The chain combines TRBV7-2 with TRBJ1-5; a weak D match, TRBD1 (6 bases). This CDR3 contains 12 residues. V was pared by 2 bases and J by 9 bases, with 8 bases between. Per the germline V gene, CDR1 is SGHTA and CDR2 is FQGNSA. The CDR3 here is CASSLRGWPQHF. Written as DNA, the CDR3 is TGTGCCAGCAGCTTAAGGGGGTGGCCCCAGCATTTT.

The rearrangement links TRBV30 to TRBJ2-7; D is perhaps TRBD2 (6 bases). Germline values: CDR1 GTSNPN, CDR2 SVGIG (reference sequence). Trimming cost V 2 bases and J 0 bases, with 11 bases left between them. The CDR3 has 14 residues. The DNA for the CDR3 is TGTGCCTGGAGTTTGGCGGGGATCTCCTACGAGCAGTACTTC. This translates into CAWSLAGISYEQYF.

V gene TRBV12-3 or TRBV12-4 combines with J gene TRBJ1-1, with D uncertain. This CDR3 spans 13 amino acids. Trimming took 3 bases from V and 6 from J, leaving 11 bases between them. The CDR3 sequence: CASSLRVGSEAFF. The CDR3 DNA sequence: TGTGCCAGCAGTTTGAGGGTTGGGTCTGAAGCTTTCTTT.

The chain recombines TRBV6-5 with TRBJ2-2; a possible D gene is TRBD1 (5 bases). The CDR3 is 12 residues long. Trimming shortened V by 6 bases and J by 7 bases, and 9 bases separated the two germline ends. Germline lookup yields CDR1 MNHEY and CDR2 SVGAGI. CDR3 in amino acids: CASRKQVGELFF. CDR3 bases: TGTGCCAGCAGAAAACAGGTCGGGGAGCTGTTTTTT.

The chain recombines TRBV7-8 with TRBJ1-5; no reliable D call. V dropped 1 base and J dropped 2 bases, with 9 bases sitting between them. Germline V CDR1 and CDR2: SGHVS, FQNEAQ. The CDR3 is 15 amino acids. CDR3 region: CASSLVRRRNQPQHF. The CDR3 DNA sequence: TGTGCCAGCAGCTTAGTCCGGAGGCGCAATCAGCCCCAGCATTTT.

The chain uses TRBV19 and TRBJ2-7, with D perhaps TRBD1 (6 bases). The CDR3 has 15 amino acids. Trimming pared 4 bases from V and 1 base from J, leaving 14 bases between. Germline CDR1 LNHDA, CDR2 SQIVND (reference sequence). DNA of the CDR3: TGTGCCAGTAGTAACCACAGGGTTAAATCCTACGAGCAGTACTTC. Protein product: CASSNHRVKSYEQYF. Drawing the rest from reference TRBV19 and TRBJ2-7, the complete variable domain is DGGITQSPKYLFRKEGQNVTLSCEQNLNHDAMYWYRQDPGQGLRLIYYSQIVNDFQKGDIAEGYSVSREKKESFPLTVTSAQKNPTAFYLCASSNHRVKSYEQYFGPGTRLTVT.

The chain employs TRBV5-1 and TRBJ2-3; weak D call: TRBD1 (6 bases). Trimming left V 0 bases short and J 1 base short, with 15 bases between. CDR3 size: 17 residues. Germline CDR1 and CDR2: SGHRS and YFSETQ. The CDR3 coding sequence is TGCGCCAGCAGCTTGGCCTCCAGGGGTACCGGCACAGATACGCAGTATTTT. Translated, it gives CASSLASRGTGTDTQYF.

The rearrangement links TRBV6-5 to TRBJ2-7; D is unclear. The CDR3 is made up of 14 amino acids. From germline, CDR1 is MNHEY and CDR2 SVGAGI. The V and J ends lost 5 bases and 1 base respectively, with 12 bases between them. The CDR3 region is CASSPRLVSYEQYF. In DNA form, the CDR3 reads TGTGCCAGCAGTCCGCGGCTAGTTTCCTACGAGCAGTACTTC.

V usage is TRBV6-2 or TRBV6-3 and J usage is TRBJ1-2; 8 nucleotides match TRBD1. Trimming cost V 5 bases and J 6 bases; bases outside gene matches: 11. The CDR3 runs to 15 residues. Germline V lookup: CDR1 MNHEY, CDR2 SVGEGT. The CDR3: CASSQAGTGGHGYTF. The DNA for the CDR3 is TGTGCCAGCAGTCAGGCCGGGACAGGAGGGCATGGCTACACCTTC.

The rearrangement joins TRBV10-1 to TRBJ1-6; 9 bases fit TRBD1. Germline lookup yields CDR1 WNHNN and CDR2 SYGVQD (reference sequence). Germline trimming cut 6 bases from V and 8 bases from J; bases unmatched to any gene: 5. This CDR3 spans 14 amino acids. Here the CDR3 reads CASSPRDRDSPLHF. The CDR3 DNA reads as TGCGCCAGCAGCCCGAGGGACAGGGATTCACCCCTCCACTTT.

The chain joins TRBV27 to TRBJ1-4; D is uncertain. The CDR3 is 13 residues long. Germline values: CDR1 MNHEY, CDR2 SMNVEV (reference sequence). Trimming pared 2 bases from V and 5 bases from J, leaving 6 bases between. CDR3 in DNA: TGTGCCAGCAGTTTACGGGAGAATGAAAAACTGTTTTTT. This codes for CASSLRENEKLFF.

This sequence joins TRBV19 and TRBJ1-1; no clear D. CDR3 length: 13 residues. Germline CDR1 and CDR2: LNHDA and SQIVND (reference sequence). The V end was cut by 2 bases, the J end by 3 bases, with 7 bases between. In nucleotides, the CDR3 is TGTGCCAGTAGTATAAGATACTACACTGAAGCTTTCTTT. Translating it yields CASSIRYYTEAFF. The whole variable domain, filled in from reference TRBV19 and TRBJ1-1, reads DGGITQSPKYLFRKEGQNVTLSCEQNLNHDAMYWYRQDPGQGLRLIYYSQIVNDFQKGDIAEGYSVSREKKESFPLTVTSAQKNPTAFYLCASSIRYYTEAFFGQGTRLTVV.

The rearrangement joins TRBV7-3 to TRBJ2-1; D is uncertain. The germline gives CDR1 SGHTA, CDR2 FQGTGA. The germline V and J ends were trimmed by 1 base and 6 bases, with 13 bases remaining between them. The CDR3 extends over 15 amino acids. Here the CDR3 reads CASSLRAQKGNEQFF. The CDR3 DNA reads TGTGCCAGCAGCTTAAGGGCACAAAAAGGCAATGAGCAGTTCTTC.

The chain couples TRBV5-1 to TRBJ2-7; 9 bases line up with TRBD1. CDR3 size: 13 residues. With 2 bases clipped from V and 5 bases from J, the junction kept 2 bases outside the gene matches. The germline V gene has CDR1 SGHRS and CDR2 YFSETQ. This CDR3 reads CASSLQGADEQYF. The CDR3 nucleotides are TGCGCCAGCAGCTTACAGGGGGCCGACGAGCAGTACTTC.